The rows below give T cell receptor beta chains drawn from one sample of a study of T cell responses to AZD1222 COVID-19 vaccine. The assay was immunoSEQ multiplex PCR, and TCRdb's table has in-frame clones only and misses some. The table includes approximately 150,000 clones, about 86% detected once. The specimen comprised peripheral blood, sampled 28 days after the second AZD1222 dose. These receptors came from an adult who received the AZD1222 COVID-19 vaccine. The CDR3 runs from the conserved cysteine through the conserved F or W. Each record gives: clone size, J gene, D gene, V gene, CDR3 protein, CDR3 DNA. D genes are given only for firm matches. Rows give clone size only sometimes, using once, few, many, or a class for an expanded clone.

>NA|TRBJ2-7|TRBD2|TRBV29-1
CSVGSGIYSEQYF
TGCAGCGTTGGTAGCGGGATCTATTCCGAGCAGTACTTC
>NA|TRBJ2-1|TRBD2|TRBV25-1
CASRGIKRGAVDEQFF
TGTGCCAGCAGAGGAATTAAGCGGGGAGCCGTCGATGAGCAGTTCTTC
>NA|TRBJ2-1|NA|TRBV6-6
CASKARAVNEQFF
TGTGCCAGCAAAGCCAGGGCGGTCAATGAGCAGTTCTTC
>NA|TRBJ2-5|NA|TRBV7-9
CASSLVETQYF
TGTGCCAGCAGCTTAGTAGAGACCCAGTACTTC
>NA|TRBJ1-4|NA|TRBV7-2
CASSLGWSEKLFF
TGTGCCAGCAGCTTAGGGTGGTCGGAAAAACTGTTTTTT
>NA|TRBJ2-6|NA|TRBV7-9
CAKGFGSGANVLTF
TGTGCAAAGGGGTTCGGCTCTGGGGCCAACGTCCTGACTTTC
>NA|TRBJ2-7|TRBD1|TRBV7-9
CASSLAQGAEWYEQYF
TGTGCCAGCAGCTTAGCTCAGGGGGCAGAGTGGTACGAGCAGTACTTC
>NA|TRBJ2-1|TRBD1|TRBV18
CASSPVGTAYNEQFF
TGTGCCAGCTCACCAGTTGGGACAGCCTACAATGAGCAGTTCTTC
>few|TRBJ2-2|NA|TRBV30
CAWSVTHTGELFF
TGTGCCTGGAGTGTAACCCACACCGGGGAGCTGTTTTTT
>few|TRBJ1-4|NA|TRBV30
CAWSVKGDTNEKLFF
TGTGCCTGGAGTGTAAAGGGGGACACTAATGAAAAACTGTTTTTT
>NA|TRBJ2-7|NA|TRBV6-1
CASSEALGQHEQYF
TGTGCCAGCAGTGAAGCGTTGGGGCAGCACGAGCAGTACTTC
>NA|TRBJ2-1|NA|TRBV5-4
CASRAGAYNEQFF
TGTGCCAGCAGGGCGGGTGCCTACAATGAGCAGTTCTTC
>NA|TRBJ1-1|TRBD1|TRBV5-6
CASSLGGQGYTEAFF
TGTGCCAGCAGCTTGGGCGGACAGGGGTACACTGAAGCTTTCTTT